Presented here are 25 T cell receptor beta chains from one specimen sequenced in a study of OX40 agonist ivuxolimab in advanced cancers. Generated by immunoSEQ multiplex PCR, the TCRdb table keeps only in-frame clones and is missing some. This sample has around 95,000 clones, with roughly 93% found just once. This specimen consisted of CD4+ or CD8+ T cells sorted from blood, obtained in a trial of the OX40 agonist ivuxolimab. These receptors were collected from an adult with an advanced solid tumor such as melanoma, head and neck, liver or kidney cancer.

The rearrangement uses TRBV7-7 and TRBJ2-5, with D perhaps matching TRBD2 (5 bases). Germline V CDR1 and CDR2: SSHAT, FNYEAQ (reference sequence). CDR3 length: 15 amino acids. V was shortened by 1 base and J by 2 bases, with 11 bases between the two germline ends. The CDR3: CASSLGVTGQETQYF. CDR3 bases: TGTGCCAGCAGCTTAGGGGTGACGGGGCAAGAGACCCAGTACTTC.

The chain couples TRBV5-1 to TRBJ2-5, with 15 bases fitting TRBD2. Trimming took 3 bases from V and 5 from J; bases not matched to a gene: 11. The CDR3 loop spans 18 amino acids. The germline V gene has CDR1 SGHRS and CDR2 YFSETQ. CDR3: CASSYGTSGGLSGETQYF. In nucleotides, the CDR3 is TGCGCCAGCAGCTACGGGACTAGCGGGGGGCTTTCAGGCGAGACCCAGTACTTC.

V is TRBV28 and J is TRBJ1-1; D call uncertain. V lost 7 bases to trimming and J lost 0 bases, with 9 bases between them. The V gene's germline CDR1 is MDHEN and CDR2 SYDVKM. The CDR3 length is 13 residues. The DNA for the CDR3 is TGTGCCAGCACCGACAACATGAACACTGAAGCTTTCTTT. This gives the protein CASTDNMNTEAFF.

The chain has TRBV5-1 and TRBJ2-7; 9 nucleotides align to TRBD2. Germline lookup yields CDR1 SGHRS and CDR2 YFSETQ. The V segment lost 2 bases and the J segment 0 bases; nucleotides outside the gene matches: 12. The CDR3 has 18 residues. CDR3 residues: CASSFGVGDSGSSYEQYF. CDR3 sequence (DNA): TGCGCCAGCAGCTTTGGAGTGGGGGATAGCGGGAGCTCCTACGAGCAGTACTTC.

This chain connects TRBV29-1 to TRBJ1-2, with TRBD1 matching 8 bases. V trimming: 5 bases; J trimming: 0 bases; junction bases outside the gene matches: 2. Germline lookup yields CDR1 SQVTM and CDR2 ANQGSEA. This CDR3 has 13 amino acids. CDR3 sequence: CSVRQGPNYGYTF. The DNA for the CDR3 is TGCAGCGTTCGACAGGGGCCTAACTATGGCTACACCTTC. Complete variable domain (other parts from reference TRBV29-1 and TRBJ1-2): SAVISQKPSRDICQRGTSLTIQCQVDSQVTMMFWYRQQPGQSLTLIATANQGSEATYESGFVIDKFPISRPNLTFSTLTVSNMSPEDSSIYLCSVRQGPNYGYTFGSGTRLTVV.

The genes are TRBV4-2 and TRBJ2-3, with D perhaps being TRBD1 or TRBD2 (6 bases each). Germline V gene sequence: CDR1 LGHNA, CDR2 YNFKEQ. Between the trimmed V and J ends, which lost 0 bases and 1 base, there was a span of 17 bases. The CDR3 has 18 amino acids. The CDR3 protein is CASSQEVGRGAGTDTQYF. CDR3 nucleotide sequence: TGTGCCAGCAGCCAAGAAGTGGGAAGGGGGGCGGGCACAGATACGCAGTATTTT.

The DNA of the CDR3 is TGTGCCAGCAGCGTAGATCTTGCTCCTACTTTAGTGCAGTTCTTC. Translation: CASSVDLAPTLVQFF. The rearrangement joins TRBV9 to TRBJ2-1; D remains unclear. Per germline, CDR1 SGDLS and CDR2 YYNGEE. V lost 0 bases and J lost 12, with 19 bases in between. The CDR3 has 15 amino acids.

This chain connects TRBV11-2 to TRBJ1-1, with D perhaps TRBD1 (5 bases). The CDR3 has 14 amino acids. Germline V gene sequence: CDR1 SGHAT, CDR2 FQNNGV. V lost 4 bases to trimming and J lost 4 bases, with 13 bases between them. In nucleotides, the CDR3 is TGTGCCAGCAGCTCAAGAGGGGTTGGCACTGAAGCTTTCTTT. This encodes CASSSRGVGTEAFF.

CDR3 residues: CASSPHVDEKLFF. In nucleotides, the CDR3 is TGTGCCAGCAGCCCACATGTGGATGAAAAACTGTTTTTT. This sequence joins TRBV7-2 and TRBJ1-4; D unresolved. V was clipped by 5 bases and J by 6 bases, with 10 bases between them. In germline, CDR1 is SGHTA, CDR2 FQGNSA. CDR3 length: 13 residues.

This chain uses TRBV5-6 with TRBJ1-1; D perhaps matches TRBD1 (5 bases). V lost 0 bases and J lost 4, with 10 bases in between. Germline CDR1 and CDR2: SGHDT and YYEEEE. This CDR3 contains 14 residues. The chain's CDR3 is CASSLAGGSTEAFF. DNA for the CDR3: TGTGCCAGCAGCTTGGCTGGGGGAAGCACTGAAGCTTTCTTT.

V gene TRBV2 combines with J gene TRBJ1-1, with TRBD1 identical over 8 bases. The CDR3 covers 16 residues. Germline V lookup: CDR1 SNHLY, CDR2 FYNNEI. V was clipped by 8 bases and J by 0 bases; unmatched bases: 11. The CDR3, as DNA: TGTGCCAGCTTCCCCCAGGGGGCAGGATTGAACACTGAAGCTTTCTTT. It yields the protein CASFPQGAGLNTEAFF.

J is TRBJ2-7 and V is TRBV10-3; D call uncertain. V lost 0 bases and J 1 base, leaving 13 bases between the germline ends. CDR1 and CDR2 (germline): ENHRY, SYGVKD. The CDR3 sequence is 16 residues long. CDR3 sequence: CAISESPAQTSYEQYF. The CDR3 DNA follows: TGTGCCATCAGTGAGTCGCCAGCGCAAACATCCTACGAGCAGTACTTC.

V is TRBV7-2 and J is TRBJ1-1; the D is unclear. CDR1 is SGHTA, CDR2 FQGNSA, per germline. The V gene lost 1 base and the J gene lost 1 base, with 4 bases spanning the gap. The CDR3 consists of 13 residues. The CDR3 DNA reads TGTGCCAGCAGCTTAGGTCGGAACACTGAAGCTTTCTTT. It translates to CASSLGRNTEAFF.

This clone was recorded only once. The V gene is TRBV11-3, the J gene TRBJ2-1; unclear D gene. Germline CDR1 is SGHNT and CDR2 is YENEEA. V gave up 1 base and J gave up 2 bases, with 9 bases separating them. This CDR3 is built from 15 residues. The CDR3 DNA is TGTGCCAGCAGCTTAGCCTACGGACCCTACAATGAGCAGTTCTTC. Its translation is CASSLAYGPYNEQFF.

The chain joins TRBV5-1 to TRBJ2-1; TRBD2 agrees at 11 bases. The ends lost 1 base at V and 7 bases at J; junction bases unmatched: 7. From germline, CDR1 is SGHRS and CDR2 YFSETQ. This CDR3 contains 16 residues. The DNA for the CDR3 is TGCGCCAGCAGCTTGAACCCTAGCGGGGGGATGAATGAGCAGTTCTTC. This translates into CASSLNPSGGMNEQFF.

The CDR3 bases are TGTGCCTGGATACCAAACGGGGGAGAGACCCAGTACTTC. Translation gives CAWIPNGGETQYF. The chain recombines TRBV30 with TRBJ2-5; D perhaps matches TRBD2 (6 bases). Germline V gene sequence: CDR1 GTSNPN, CDR2 SVGIG (reference sequence). The CDR3 spans 13 residues. V shed 4 bases and J shed 4 bases, with 13 bases lying between them.

The count of this clone is one. The chain uses TRBV18 and TRBJ2-5; D gene uncertain. This CDR3 has 12 residues. Germline V gene sequence: CDR1 KGHSH, CDR2 LQKENI. Trimming took 2 bases from V and 5 from J, leaving 6 bases between them. This CDR3 is CASSPEAETQYF. CDR3 coding DNA: TGTGCCAGCTCACCAGAGGCGGAGACCCAGTACTTC. The whole variable domain, filled in from reference TRBV18 and TRBJ2-5, reads NAGVMQNPRHLVRRRGQEARLRCSPMKGHSHVYWYRQLPEEGLKFMVYLQKENIIDESGMPKERFSAEFPKEGPSILRIQQVVRGDSAAYFCASSPEAETQYFGPGTRLLVL.

V is TRBV13 and J is TRBJ2-2; D is undetermined. Trimming stripped 5 bases from V and 4 bases from J, with 14 bases between. The length of the CDR3 is 15 residues. Germline CDR1 is PRHDT and CDR2 is FYEKMQ (reference sequence). The CDR3 region has the DNA TGTGCCAGCAGCCCTCGGACGGGTTCCACCGGGGAGCTGTTTTTT. Protein: CASSPRTGSTGELFF. Using reference TRBV13 and TRBJ2-2 for the parts outside the CDR3, the full variable domain is AAGVIQSPRHLIKEKRETATLKCYPIPRHDTVYWYQQGPGQDPQFLISFYEKMQSDKGSIPDRFSAQQFSDYHSELNMSSLELGDSALYFCASSPRTGSTGELFFGEGSRLTVL.

The genes are TRBV2 and TRBJ1-1; D not resolved. V lost 7 bases to trimming and J lost 3 bases, with 6 bases between them. This CDR3 has 11 amino acids. Germline CDR1 reads SNHLY; CDR2 reads FYNNEI. DNA for the CDR3: TGTGCCAGCAATGCAGACACTGAAGCTTTCTTT. Residues: CASNADTEAFF.

The J gene is TRBJ2-2, the V gene TRBV6-6; 7 bases fit TRBD1. From germline, CDR1 is MNHNY and CDR2 SVGAGI (reference sequence). The ends lost 6 bases at V and 0 bases at J; junction bases unmatched: 4. The CDR3 extends over 15 amino acids. This CDR3 reads CASRQQGTNTGELFF. The CDR3 region has the DNA TGTGCCAGCAGACAACAGGGGACGAACACCGGGGAGCTGTTTTTT.

This clone has a single count. V is TRBV5-4 and J is TRBJ1-5; 7 positions agree with TRBD1. V trimming: 0 bases; J trimming: 5 bases; junction bases outside the gene matches: 11. The germline V gene encodes CDR1 SGHNT and CDR2 YYREEE (reference sequence). The CDR3 is 17 residues long. The CDR3 nucleotides are TGTGCCAGCAGCTTGGGGGGACAGCTACTAGGGGATCAGCCCCAGCATTTT. It is translated as CASSLGGQLLGDQPQHF.

The J gene is TRBJ2-5, the V gene TRBV7-2; 9 nucleotides match TRBD1. In germline, CDR1 is SGHTA, CDR2 FQGNSA. The CDR3 totals 15 residues. Trimming at V came to 1 base and at J to 4 bases, leaving 4 bases not matched to a gene. CDR3 bases: TGTGCCAGCAGCTTAGTGGGACAGGGTGGAGAGACCCAGTACTTC. It codes for CASSLVGQGGETQYF.

The J gene is TRBJ2-2, the V gene TRBV4-3; D call uncertain. V gave up 2 bases and J gave up 1 base, with 8 bases separating them. Germline CDR1 and CDR2: LGHNA and YSLEER. The CDR3 loop spans 15 amino acids. This CDR3 reads CASSQQVENTGELFF. DNA for the CDR3: TGCGCCAGCAGCCAACAGGTGGAGAACACCGGGGAGCTGTTTTTT.

Of note for this clone: An end of the junction differs from the germline gene, which may be a read error. The V and J genes are TRBV18 and TRBJ2-1; a possible D gene is TRBD1 (7 bases). The germline V gene has CDR1 KGHSH and CDR2 LQKENI. The CDR3 has 14 amino acids. DNA for the CDR3: TGTGCCAGCTCACCAGGGGCTACCCAGGGAGGACAGGTCTTC. It yields the protein CASSPGATQGGQVF.

The chain employs TRBV7-3 and TRBJ1-2; the match to TRBD1 covers 7 bases. V shed 8 bases, J shed 7 bases, and the junction held 13 bases outside the gene matches. The CDR3 has 14 amino acids. The germline CDR1 and CDR2 sequences are SGHTA and FQGTGA. This CDR3 reads CASGSGTAYGGYTF. CDR3 bases: TGTGCCAGCGGGTCCGGGACAGCGTACGGTGGCTACACCTTC.